What follows is one TCR beta chain and its context. Its recognized antigen is unknown. Base qualities are not provided; no much larger clone lies one nucleotide away. The data are from a study of blood T cell repertoires in COVID-19 (dated by TCRdb to the early 2020s). Concerning the study at large: The collaborator samples originated in the United States, Italy and Spain and spanned the acute and convalescent phases of COVID-19. The material from the prospective study consisted of cDNA or gDNA derived from T cells, B-cell-depleted T cells, or PBMCs. Subjects who had been exposed to COVID-19, were actively infected with it, or had recovered from it provided the deeply sampled blood TCRbeta repertoires that made up the dataset. The repertoires were released in a freely available public database intended as a resource for research on the immune response to SARS-CoV-2. Samples were obtained from the ongoing ImmuneRACE study (first 160 participants) and from some 1,200 subjects provided by 6 global collaborators. Sample metadata almost always included a de-identified subject ID, COVID-19 status, age in years and sex. Where available, HLA class I and class II types were obtained from metadata supplied by the sample provider rather than from assay-based typing. What the study reported, not specific to this receptor: Clinical and demographic metadata were provided uncurated, with the amount varying by source and participant.

TCRbeta CDR3 regions were amplified from genomic DNA by means of the immunoSEQ Assay, a bias-controlled multiplex PCR. From the authors' description of their analysis: Within the assay, amplification of reference gene primers was used to estimate how many nucleated cells each sample contained. To quantify the absolute abundance of each unique TCRbeta CDR3 rearrangement, sequence reads were collapsed and filtered. For each sample, productive Simpson clonality was calculated as the square root of Simpson's diversity index across productive rearrangements. Sourced from immuneACCESS, this table was stored by TCRdb with only in-frame sequences that have V and J called. A share of the clones is absent; for the studies checked, an unresolved V gene accounts for under half, and the remainder has no known explanation. V and J calls and clone size are given by that table; D and trimming were obtained from the DNA. A total of around 400,000 clones appear in this sample, roughly nine tenths of them only once. The ten largest account for 1.5% to 2% of the sample.

Enrolling through a virtual design, the prospective study's participants ranged in age from roughly 18 to 90 years and lived across around 25 United States geographic areas. In the prospective study, participants were assigned to cohorts based on the clinical history participants reported in a screening survey and a study questionnaire. ImmuneRACE Cohort 3 recovered participants were defined by two consecutive negative NP/OP PCR tests, healthcare professional clearance, or symptom resolution. Mobile phlebotomists in the prospective study collected whole blood, serum and a nasopharyngeal or oropharyngeal swab from every participant. Participants in the prospective study had the option to provide additional blood draws and questionnaires over a 2-month period. Before DNA extraction, blood samples from the prospective study were shipped at room temperature or frozen. Sequences SGHAT (CDR1) and FQDESV (CDR2) are obtained from the germline V gene (reference sequence). Spanning cysteine to phenylalanine, the CDR3 consists of 15 amino acids. CDR3 DNA only is kept here, 45 bases in frame from base 1. V ends up 4 bases short and J 6 bases short, with an unmatched junction base count of 7.

The source of this sequence is a woman aged 25 to 39 who had recovered from COVID-19. Source material: PBMCs or T cells enriched from blood (not recorded which). This chain is built from TRBV11-1 and TRBJ2-2, and 8 junction bases match TRBD1. The CDR3 protein is CASSYRGSSSGELFF. The nucleotides read TGTGCCAGCAGCTACAGGGGGTCCTCCTCCGGGGAGCTGTTTTTT.